Presented here are 17 T cell receptor beta chains from one specimen sequenced in a study of T cell responses to AZD1222 COVID-19 vaccine. Produced via immunoSEQ multiplex PCR; TCRdb's table is partial and in-frame only. The data contain roughly 80,000 clones, 80% to 90% of them singletons. The material was peripheral blood, obtained on day 0 of AZD1222 vaccination. The receptors shown here come from an adult in good health.

The chain couples TRBV11-2 to TRBJ2-3; a weak D match, TRBD2 (6 bases). Per the germline V gene, CDR1 is SGHAT and CDR2 is FQNNGV. CDR3 length: 16 amino acids. Trimming cost V 5 bases and J 6 bases, with 21 bases left between them. CDR3 amino acids: CASSPKNAGSSDTQYF. The CDR3 bases are TGTGCCAGCAGCCCAAAAAACGCGGGAAGCTCGGATACGCAGTATTTT.

This chain uses TRBV25-1 with TRBJ2-1, with 12 positions matching TRBD1. Germline CDR1 and CDR2: MGHDK and SYGVNS. J was trimmed by 6 bases and V by 7 bases; bases with no gene match: 4. The CDR3 spans 14 residues. CDR3 region: CASKGQGAGNEQFF. The CDR3 DNA reads TGTGCCAGCAAGGGACAGGGGGCGGGCAATGAGCAGTTCTTC.

A word on this clone: A read error may account for a junction end that differs from germline. This sequence joins TRBV29-1 and TRBJ1-1, with no clear D. The germline gives CDR1 SQVTM, CDR2 ANQGSEA. The CDR3 is 9 residues long. The CDR3 bases are TGCAGCGTTGAAAACACGTTTCTTTTT. It translates to CSVENTFLF. Supplemented by reference TRBV29-1 and TRBJ1-1, the full variable domain reads SAVISQKPSRDICQRGTSLTIQCQVDSQVTMMFWYRQQPGQSLTLIATANQGSEATYESGFVIDKFPISRPNLTFSTLTVSNMSPEDSSIYLCSVENTFLFGQGTRLTVV.

The chain links TRBV14 to TRBJ2-1; 11 bases are shared with TRBD2. Trimming removed 10 bases from V and 5 bases from J; junction bases left unmatched: 4. The CDR3 has 13 residues. Germline V gene lookup returns CDR1 SGHDN and CDR2 FVKESK. CDR3 sequence reads: CATKTSGNNEQFF. DNA of the CDR3: TGTGCCACCAAGACTAGCGGGAACAATGAGCAGTTCTTC.

The chain recombines TRBV6-5 with TRBJ2-7; maybe TRBD1 (6 bases). This CDR3 has 14 residues. Trimming removed 6 bases at V and 0 bases at J, with 12 bases between. Germline V gene sequence: CDR1 MNHEY, CDR2 SVGAGI. This CDR3 reads CASRAQGSSYEQYF. Written as DNA, the CDR3 is TGTGCCAGCAGGGCACAGGGTAGCTCCTACGAGCAGTACTTC.

The chain has TRBV28 and TRBJ1-1, with TRBD1 identical over 8 bases. The CDR3 extends over 14 amino acids. Germline CDR1 is MDHEN and CDR2 is SYDVKM. J lost 1 base, V lost 6 bases, and 4 bases had no gene match. DNA for the CDR3: TGTGCCAGCAGGCCGGGACAGGCGAACACTGAAGCTTTCTTT. Its translation: CASRPGQANTEAFF.

This clone showed up just once. The chain has TRBV4-3 and TRBJ1-6, with D maybe TRBD1 (5 bases). The germline gives CDR1 LGHNA, CDR2 YSLEER. Trimming took off 0 bases at V and 0 bases at J, with 18 bases between the two ends. The CDR3 sequence is 20 residues long. The CDR3 is CASSQDFLWDLSSYNSPLHF. The CDR3 DNA follows: TGCGCCAGCAGCCAAGATTTTCTCTGGGACCTCAGCTCCTATAATTCACCCCTCCACTTT.

This clone was counted a few times. This chain joins TRBV28 and TRBJ2-5; 8 bases match TRBD1. J was trimmed by 2 bases and V by 7 bases; bases with no gene match: 9. Germline values: CDR1 MDHEN, CDR2 SYDVKM. The CDR3 extends over 15 amino acids. The CDR3 coding sequence is TGTGCCAGCATCTCAGGGGGCTGGGCACAAGAGACCCAGTACTTC. This gives the protein CASISGGWAQETQYF.

The rearrangement uses TRBV18 and TRBJ1-4; TRBD1 agrees at 8 bases. This CDR3 is built from 15 residues. Looked up from germline, CDR1 is KGHSH and CDR2 is LQKENI. The V and J ends lost 5 bases and 8 bases, in that order; junction bases with no gene match: 10. In nucleotides, the CDR3 is TGTGCCAGCTCAGGTACGGCAGGGGGCCGAGAAAAACTGTTTTTT. Its translation is CASSGTAGGREKLFF.

The V call is TRBV3-1 (or the pseudogene TRBV3-2), the J call TRBJ1-4; D perhaps matches TRBD1 (5 bases). This CDR3 has 15 residues. Germline V lookup: CDR1 LGHDT, CDR2 YNNKEL (reference sequence). Deletions cut 6 bases from V and 4 bases from J, with 15 bases between. CDR3 DNA sequence: TGTGCCAGCAGACCTGGTGGGGGGGTTAATGAAAAACTGTTTTTT. Amino acids: CASRPGGGVNEKLFF.

The rearrangement joins TRBV7-9 to TRBJ1-5, with no clear D. CDR3 length: 14 amino acids. The V end lost 0 bases, the J end lost 1 base, and 4 bases lay between the germline ends. Germline V lookup: CDR1 SEHNR, CDR2 FQNEAQ (reference sequence). For the CDR3, the DNA is TGTGCCAGCAGCTTAGCGGACAGCAATCAGCCCCAGCATTTT. Translated: CASSLADSNQPQHF.

The V call is TRBV11-2, the J call TRBJ2-1, with D tentatively TRBD1 (6 bases). Germline V gives CDR1 SGHAT, CDR2 FQNNGV. The V and J ends lost 6 bases and 9 bases respectively, with 18 bases between them. The CDR3 sequence is 14 residues long. CDR3 protein: CASRLQGRSSEQFF. Here the CDR3 DNA reads TGTGCCAGCAGGCTACAGGGACGATCAAGTGAGCAGTTCTTC.

This chain joins TRBV9 and TRBJ1-2; 8 positions agree with TRBD1. This CDR3 region has 15 residues. J was trimmed by 2 bases and V by 3 bases; bases with no gene match: 6. Germline V CDR1 and CDR2: SGDLS, YYNGEE. CDR3 nucleotides: TGTGCCAGCAGCGCCGTCGGACAGGGCAACTATGGCTACACCTTC. As protein: CASSAVGQGNYGYTF.

The V and J genes are TRBV7-9 and TRBJ2-2, with 7 bases aligning to TRBD1. V was pared by 5 bases and J by 6 bases, with 3 bases of the junction left unmatched. Germline values: CDR1 SEHNR, CDR2 FQNEAQ (reference sequence). CDR3 length equals 13 residues. The CDR3 DNA reads TGTGCCAGCAGCGCCCAGGGGGCCGGGGAGCTGTTTTTT. Translating it yields CASSAQGAGELFF.

This clone was recorded once. The gene calls are TRBV11-2 and TRBJ1-4; no clear D. CDR1 SGHAT and CDR2 FQNNGV come from the germline V gene. This CDR3 has 11 amino acids. The ends were cut back, 1 base at V and 10 bases at J, with 4 bases in the middle. The DNA for the CDR3 is TGTGCCAGCAGCTTAGGTCTAAAACTGTTTTTT. Encoded protein: CASSLGLKLFF. Full variable domain (rest looked up from reference TRBV11-2 and TRBJ1-4): EAGVAQSPRYKIIEKRQSVAFWCNPISGHATLYWYQQILGQGPKLLIQFQNNGVVDDSQLPKDRFSAERLKGVDSTLKIQPAKLEDSAVYLCASSLGLKLFFGSGTQLSVL.

The chain combines TRBV7-2 with TRBJ1-4, with TRBD1 as a possible D gene (5 bases). CDR1 is SGHTA and CDR2 is FQGNSA in the germline V gene. Between the trimmed V and J ends, which lost 6 bases and 8 bases, there was a span of 25 bases. The CDR3 runs 17 residues. CDR3: CASSYPPDSVFGEKLFF. The CDR3 region has the DNA TGTGCCAGCAGTTACCCCCCCGACAGCGTCTTCGGGGAAAAACTGTTTTTT.

The chain joins TRBV6-2 or TRBV6-3 to TRBJ1-1, with D hard to call. The germline gives CDR1 MNHEY, CDR2 SVGEGT. V lost 4 bases, J lost 0 bases, and 9 bases lay in between. The CDR3 totals 14 residues. Here the CDR3 reads CASSFRNMNTEAFF. The CDR3 nucleotides read TGTGCCAGCAGTTTCAGGAACATGAACACTGAAGCTTTCTTT.